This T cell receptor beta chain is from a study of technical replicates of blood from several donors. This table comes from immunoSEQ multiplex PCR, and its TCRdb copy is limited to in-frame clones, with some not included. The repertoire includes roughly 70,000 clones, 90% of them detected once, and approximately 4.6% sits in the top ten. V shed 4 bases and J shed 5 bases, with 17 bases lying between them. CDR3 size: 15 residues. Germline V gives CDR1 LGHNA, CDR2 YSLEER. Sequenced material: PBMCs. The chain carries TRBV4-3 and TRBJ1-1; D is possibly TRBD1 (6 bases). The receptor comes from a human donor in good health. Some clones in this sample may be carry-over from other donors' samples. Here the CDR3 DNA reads TGCGCCAGCAGCCCCAGAAACAGGGTGATGACTGAAGCTTTCTTT. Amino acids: CASSPRNRVMTEAFF.